One and the same sample provided the 9 T cell receptor beta chains below, sequenced in a study of blood T cell repertoires in COVID-19. TCRdb's copy holds only in-frame clones and misses some; the assay was immunoSEQ multiplex PCR. The top ten clones hold roughly 5.3% of a sample with more than 250,000 clones, 80% to 85% of them seen once. Input material: PBMCs or T cells enriched from blood (not recorded which). These receptors all stem from a middle-aged man who had been exposed to COVID-19.

The rearrangement joins TRBV5-1 to TRBJ2-1; D is possibly TRBD1 (6 bases). V lost 0 bases and J 10 bases, leaving 17 bases between the germline ends. CDR1 SGHRS and CDR2 YFSETQ come from the germline V gene. The CDR3 contains 15 residues. The CDR3 spells CASSLASPQGREQFF. DNA of the CDR3: TGCGCCAGCAGCTTGGCCTCACCACAGGGTAGAGAGCAGTTCTTC. The full variable domain, with the rest looked up from reference TRBV5-1 and TRBJ2-1, is KAGVTQTPRYLIKTRGQQVTLSCSPISGHRSVSWYQQTPGQGLQFLFEYFSETQRNKGNFPGRFSGRQFSNSRSEMNVSTLELGDSALYLCASSLASPQGREQFFGPGTRLTVL.

The J gene is TRBJ1-1, the V gene TRBV6-5; weak D call: TRBD1 (5 bases). The CDR3 contains 15 residues. Germline V lookup: CDR1 MNHEY, CDR2 SVGAGI. V lost 7 bases and J 0 bases, leaving 15 bases between the germline ends. Written as DNA, the CDR3 is TGTGCCAGCACCGTATCACGGGGGATGAACACTGAAGCTTTCTTT. Its protein product is CASTVSRGMNTEAFF.

The chain employs TRBV6-4 and TRBJ1-6, with 8 bases aligning to TRBD1. The CDR3 contains 15 residues. Per the germline V gene, CDR1 is MRHNA and CDR2 is SNTAGT. J gave up 10 bases and V 2 bases, and 7 bases lay outside the gene matches. In DNA form, the CDR3 reads TGTGCCAGCAGTGACCGGGGCAGGGGGCGATCACCCCTCCACTTT. Protein sequence: CASSDRGRGRSPLHF.

The rearrangement uses TRBV11-2 and TRBJ1-3, with unresolved D. CDR1 and CDR2 (germline): SGHAT, FQNNGV. The CDR3 is made up of 14 amino acids. The ends were cut back, 3 bases at V and 4 bases at J, with 10 bases in the middle. CDR3 sequence: CASSFSAGGNTIYF. The CDR3 DNA is TGTGCCAGCAGCTTTTCCGCGGGGGGAAACACCATATATTTT.

CDR3: CASSLGTSGSYEQYF. Written as DNA, the CDR3 is TGTGCCAGCAGCCTCGGGACTAGCGGCTCCTACGAGCAGTACTTC. The chain has TRBV5-4 and TRBJ2-7; 11 positions match TRBD2. V was clipped by 4 bases and J by 0 bases; unmatched bases: 3. This CDR3 is built from 15 residues. Germline-derived CDR1 and CDR2 are SGHNT and YYREEE (reference sequence).

The chain combines TRBV18 with TRBJ1-2; D may be TRBD1 (6 bases). CDR1 KGHSH and CDR2 LQKENI come from the germline V gene. CDR3 length: 15 amino acids. With 3 bases removed from V and 6 bases from J, the gap between germline ends came to 17 bases. The CDR3 protein is CASSPPTGLGDGYTF. The DNA for the CDR3 is TGTGCCAGCTCACCGCCGACAGGACTAGGAGATGGCTACACCTTC.

This chain connects TRBV14 to TRBJ1-5; the match to TRBD1 covers 7 bases. Germline V gene lookup returns CDR1 SGHDN and CDR2 FVKESK. There are 14 residues in the CDR3. The ends lost 2 bases at V and 12 bases at J; junction bases unmatched: 10. As DNA, the CDR3 is TGTGCCAGCAGCCAATCAGGGACAGCCCAAGACCAGCATTTT. It is translated as CASSQSGTAQDQHF.

V usage is TRBV11-3 and J usage is TRBJ2-5; the match to TRBD2 covers 11 bases. Per germline, CDR1 SGHNT and CDR2 YENEEA. J gave up 3 bases and V 3 bases, and 3 bases lay outside the gene matches. This CDR3 contains 15 residues. For the CDR3, the DNA is TGTGCCAGCAGCTTCGAGACTAGCGGGGAAGAGACCCAGTACTTC. This sequence encodes CASSFETSGEETQYF.

This chain links TRBV5-1 with TRBJ2-1; 7 bases are a match to TRBD1. Germline CDR1 SGHRS, CDR2 YFSETQ. The CDR3 runs 14 residues. Unmatched junction bases numbered 9, after V lost 6 bases and J lost 6 bases. The CDR3 region has the DNA TGCGCCAGCAAGACCGGGACAGCTCCCAATGAGCAGTTCTTC. It specifies CASKTGTAPNEQFF.